The clone carrying this TCR beta chain was seen repeatedly, ten times or more. This entry belongs to a study of identical twins. Each CDR3 protein gets one entry after TCRdb re-called the 5' RACE reads with MiXCR. This table holds roughly 470,000 distinct CDR3 sequences, 14% found once. V dropped 0 bases and J dropped 15 bases, with 16 bases sitting between them. This CDR3 spans 13 amino acids. Looked up from germline, CDR1 is SGHTS and CDR2 is YDEGEE. These data were also filed under a second study, of yellow fever vaccine responses in identical twins.

The chain uses TRBV5-8 and TRBJ2-1, with D hard to call. This clonotype originated in a woman under 30 in good health. What was sequenced was CD4+ T cells sorted from blood. The CDR3 bases are TGTGCCAGCAGCTTGGCCAAACTGCTAGGGCGGTTCTTC. The encoded protein is CASSLAKLLGRFF.